This section outlines one T cell receptor beta chain sequence together with its context. This record belongs to a study of Ad26.COV2.S vaccination and SARS-CoV-2 variants. Indicated treatment: around 19 received Ad26.COV2.S at low or high dose, single or two shots; several received placebo; per-sample allocation not given. Collection of samples fell on day 63 after the first vaccine or placebo injection. Germline V lookup: CDR1 MNHEY, CDR2 SVGAGI. The V end was cut by 3 bases, the J end by 5 bases, with 13 bases between. The CDR3 length is 14 residues. Measured with immunoSEQ multiplex PCR; TCRdb has only the in-frame clones, and not every one. The table lists fewer than 600,000 clones, 80% to 90% of them singletons, with 1.7% in the top ten.

The sequence was collected from a person aged 18-60 years who received the Ad26.COV2.S COVID-19 vaccine or a placebo. The source material was peripheral blood, sampled in a trial of Ad26.COV2.S vaccine versus placebo. The chain combines TRBV6-5 with TRBJ1-1; the D is unclear. CDR3 in DNA: TGTGCCAGCAGTTATACCTCCCTCTGGACTGAAGCTTTCTTT. It encodes CASSYTSLWTEAFF.